Shown below are 24 T cell receptor beta chains from a single sample sequenced in a study of CD8 T cells in ankylosing spondylitis. Study-wide results and limits: Several highly homologous variants formed a TCR beta motif that appeared characteristic of ankylosing spondylitis blood.

These TCRs' antigens remain unknown. TCRdb re-called the 5' RACE reads with MiXCR, one entry per CDR3 protein. The sample carries some 840,000 distinct CDR3 sequences, over 9.5% recorded once. The sample was blood, either unsorted or a sorted T cell fraction (not recorded which). Every receptor here comes from a male donor with ankylosing spondylitis.

This clonotype has at least ten counts. J is TRBJ2-3 and V is TRBV7-2, with 11 positions matching TRBD2. Germline CDR1 is SGHTA and CDR2 is FQGNSA. This CDR3 comprises 15 residues. V lost 3 bases, J lost 5 bases, and 4 bases stayed unmatched. In nucleotides, the CDR3 is TGTGCCAGCAGCTTTACTAGCGGGGGAATAGATACGCAGTATTTT. Protein: CASSFTSGGIDTQYF. Full variable domain (remainder filled in from reference TRBV7-2 and TRBJ2-3): GAGVSQSPSNKVTEKGKDVELRCDPISGHTALYWYRQSLGQGLEFLIYFQGNSAPDKSGLPSDRFSAERTGGSVSTLTIQRTQQEDSAVYLCASSFTSGGIDTQYFGPGTRLTVL.

This clonotype showed up just a few times. The CDR3 DNA reads as TGCGCCAGCAGCCAAGGGAAGGGGGGTAATGAAAAACTGTTTTTT. It yields the protein CASSQGKGGNEKLFF. V usage is TRBV4-3 and J usage is TRBJ1-4; a possible D gene is TRBD1 (6 bases). The CDR3 contains 15 residues. V lost 1 base to trimming and J lost 4 bases, with 10 bases between them. Germline V lookup: CDR1 LGHNA, CDR2 YSLEER.

This clonotype has only a few counts. The V call is TRBV15, the J call TRBJ2-7, with 7 bases aligning to TRBD1. The J segment lost 2 bases and the V segment lost 7 bases, leaving 8 bases of the junction unmatched. From germline, CDR1 is LNHNV and CDR2 YYDKDF (reference sequence). This CDR3 comprises 14 residues. The DNA for the CDR3 is TGTGCCACCAAGGGGGCAGGGGCACCCTACGAGCAGTACTTC. Its translation is CATKGAGAPYEQYF.

CDR3 loop: CASSPRGLSNTEAFF. CDR3 coding DNA: TGTGCCAGCAGCCCGCGGGGCCTCTCGAACACTGAAGCTTTCTTT. The chain carries TRBV6-1 and TRBJ1-1; TRBD1 is a possible D gene (5 bases). The length of the CDR3 is 15 residues. Germline lookup yields CDR1 MNHNS and CDR2 SASEGT. V shed 6 bases and J shed 1 base, with 15 bases lying between them.

About this clonotype itself: Its ends do not fully match the called genes, so a read error is possible. The J gene is TRBJ1-2, the V gene TRBV6-6, with D tentatively TRBD1 (5 bases). The CDR3 contains 13 residues. The germline gives CDR1 MNHNY, CDR2 SVGAGI (reference sequence). The CDR3 coding sequence is TGCGCCAGCAGTTACTCGCGGGGGTCTGGCTACACCTTC. Its translation: CASSYSRGSGYTF.

V and J are TRBV7-2 and TRBJ1-2, with 9 bases aligning to TRBD1. Trimming cost V 1 base and J 1 base; bases outside gene matches: 7. The CDR3 has 17 amino acids. Germline V gives CDR1 SGHTA, CDR2 FQGNSA. In DNA form, the CDR3 reads TGTGCCAGCAGCTTAGTACGACGGGACAGGGATAACTATGGCTACACCTTC. Translating gives CASSLVRRDRDNYGYTF. Looking up the rest from reference TRBV7-2 and TRBJ1-2 gives the full variable domain: GAGVSQSPSNKVTEKGKDVELRCDPISGHTALYWYRQSLGQGLEFLIYFQGNSAPDKSGLPSDRFSAERTGGSVSTLTIQRTQQEDSAVYLCASSLVRRDRDNYGYTFGSGTRLTVV.

This clonotype has only a few counts. V is TRBV10-3 and J is TRBJ1-1; no clear D. Trimming took 0 bases from V and 2 from J, leaving 7 bases between them. Germline V gene data show CDR1 as ENHRY and CDR2 as SYGVKD. This CDR3 has 14 amino acids. CDR3 protein: CAISESSANTEAFF. CDR3 bases: TGTGCCATCAGTGAGTCTTCAGCAAACACTGAAGCTTTCTTT.

This clonotype occurred a few times. J is TRBJ2-2 and V is TRBV4-3; D is possibly TRBD2 (6 bases). Germline V gene data show CDR1 as LGHNA and CDR2 as YSLEER. V dropped 3 bases and J dropped 0 bases, with 14 bases sitting between them. This CDR3 has 17 amino acids. CDR3 sequence: CASSQDGRVSNTGELFF. The CDR3 DNA reads as TGCGCCAGCAGCCAGGACGGGAGAGTTTCGAACACCGGGGAGCTGTTTTTT.

CDR3 sequence: CASSQTWEGGTGSTDTQYF. The DNA of the CDR3 is TGCGCCAGCAGCCAAACGTGGGAGGGGGGGACAGGGAGCACAGATACGCAGTATTTT. V and J are TRBV4-3 and TRBJ2-3; TRBD1 agrees at 9 bases. The germline CDR1 and CDR2 sequences are LGHNA and YSLEER. This CDR3 is 19 amino acids long. Trimming cost V 2 bases and J 0 bases; bases outside gene matches: 12.

The rearrangement uses TRBV3-1 and TRBJ2-1, with 7 bases matching TRBD2. Germline lookup yields CDR1 LGHDT and CDR2 YNNKEL (reference sequence). After removal of 6 bases from V and 8 bases from J, the junction contained 19 bases not matched to a gene. The CDR3 loop spans 17 amino acids. CDR3 sequence (DNA): TGTGCCAGCAGTAAAAGGTCGGGGGGAGCGATAGATTATGAGCAGTTCTTC. Translation gives CASSKRSGGAIDYEQFF.

The chain combines TRBV29-1 with TRBJ2-3, with 7 bases fitting TRBD2. The junction had 7 bases not matched to a gene; V was cut back by 5 bases and J by 2 bases. The CDR3 has 14 residues. Germline V gene lookup returns CDR1 SQVTM and CDR2 ANQGSEA. CDR3 sequence: CSVQTSVITDTQYF. For the CDR3, the DNA is TGCAGCGTTCAAACTAGCGTGATCACAGATACGCAGTATTTT.

This clonotype has only a few counts. The chain is built from TRBV20-1 and TRBJ1-5, with D tentatively TRBD1 (6 bases). Germline-derived CDR1 and CDR2 are DFQATT and SNEGSKA (reference sequence). Between the trimmed V and J ends, which lost 1 base and 4 bases, there was a span of 14 bases. This CDR3 comprises 15 residues. The CDR3 loop is CSARARTATNQPQHF. The CDR3 DNA follows: TGCAGTGCTAGAGCGAGGACAGCCACAAATCAGCCCCAGCATTTT.

The sample holds a few counts of this clonotype. The chain uses TRBV7-9 and TRBJ2-3; 11 bases line up with TRBD2. CDR1 is SEHNR and CDR2 is FQNEAQ in the germline V gene (reference sequence). The CDR3 covers 15 residues. V shed 5 bases and J 4 bases; nucleotides not matched to a gene: 5. The CDR3 protein is CASSALLAGADTQYF. For the CDR3, the DNA is TGTGCCAGCAGCGCCCTACTAGCGGGGGCAGATACGCAGTATTTT. Drawing the rest from reference TRBV7-9 and TRBJ2-3, the complete variable domain is DTGVSQNPRHKITKRGQNVTFRCDPISEHNRLYWYRQTLGQGPEFLTYFQNEAQLEKSRLLSDRFSAERPKGSFSTLEIQRTEQGDSAMYLCASSALLAGADTQYFGPGTRLTVL.

The chain links TRBV4-2 to TRBJ2-7; the match to TRBD1 covers 10 bases. The CDR3 covers 16 residues. Germline CDR1 LGHNA, CDR2 YNFKEQ. With V trimmed by 0 bases and J by 0 bases, 2 bases remained unmatched. CDR3 coding DNA: TGTGCCAGCAGCCAAGATGGGGACAGGGGCTCCTACGAGCAGTACTTC. It yields the protein CASSQDGDRGSYEQYF.

This rearrangement joins TRBV29-1 to TRBJ1-1, with D possibly TRBD1 on 6 matching bases. CDR1 is SQVTM and CDR2 is ANQGSEA in the germline V gene. The CDR3 sequence is 15 residues long. V lost 3 bases and J 0 bases, leaving 14 bases between the germline ends. The CDR3 DNA sequence: TGCAGCGTTGAGTCAGGAGAGGGGGTGAACACTGAAGCTTTCTTT. Its translation: CSVESGEGVNTEAFF.

This clonotype was recorded many times. This sequence joins TRBV10-3 and TRBJ2-2; D is unresolved. The V and J ends lost 7 bases and 0 bases respectively, with 12 bases between them. The CDR3 length is 15 residues. In germline, CDR1 is ENHRY, CDR2 SYGVKD. CDR3 protein: CAINKAQTNTGELFF. In DNA, the CDR3 is TGTGCCATCAACAAGGCACAAACGAACACCGGGGAGCTGTTTTTT.

The chain couples TRBV20-1 to TRBJ2-7, with a weak D call TRBD1 (5 bases). Per the germline V gene, CDR1 is DFQATT and CDR2 is SNEGSKA (reference sequence). Trimming took off 0 bases at V and 3 bases at J, with 15 bases between the two ends. The CDR3 consists of 15 residues. CDR3 nucleotides: TGCAGTGCTAGAGATTTGAGGACACCTTTCTACGAGCAGTACTTC. Residues: CSARDLRTPFYEQYF.

This clonotype was detected only a few times. The chain couples TRBV5-1 to TRBJ2-3; 7 nucleotides line up with TRBD1. J was trimmed by 1 base and V by 3 bases; bases with no gene match: 5. The CDR3 has 15 residues. Germline CDR1 and CDR2: SGHRS and YFSETQ. The CDR3 DNA sequence: TGCGCCAGCAGCTATGGAACAGGGGGCACAGATACGCAGTATTTT. Its protein is CASSYGTGGTDTQYF.

This clonotype came up a few times. The chain recombines TRBV6-1 with TRBJ1-4; D not certain. The V end was cut by 6 bases, the J end by 0 bases, with 20 bases between. The germline CDR1 and CDR2 sequences are MNHNS and SASEGT. This CDR3 contains 18 residues. The CDR3 coding sequence is TGTGCCAGCAGCGGGCGGACGACCTCCTCAGCAACTAATGAAAAACTGTTTTTT. Its translation: CASSGRTTSSATNEKLFF.

This clonotype was recorded a few times. The rearrangement uses TRBV20-1 and TRBJ2-7; 8 bases fit TRBD2. V shed 2 bases, J shed 6 bases, and the junction held 12 bases outside the gene matches. The CDR3 length is 15 residues. CDR1 and CDR2 (germline): DFQATT, SNEGSKA (reference sequence). The CDR3 spells CSARSAGLVVSEQYF. The CDR3 DNA is TGCAGTGCTAGATCCGCGGGACTAGTGGTTTCCGAGCAGTACTTC.

The V gene is TRBV20-1, the J gene TRBJ1-5, with no clear D. CDR1 is DFQATT and CDR2 is SNEGSKA in the germline V gene (reference sequence). The V end was cut by 3 bases, the J end by 5 bases, with 8 bases between. The CDR3 runs to 12 residues. The CDR3 bases are TGCAGTGCTAGGCAGTTCCATCAGCCCCAGCATTTT. It specifies CSARQFHQPQHF.

The chain links TRBV29-1 to TRBJ1-1; D unresolved. The CDR3 has 14 amino acids. Trimming removed 1 base from V and 1 base from J, with 10 bases in between. The germline V gene has CDR1 SQVTM and CDR2 ANQGSEA. The CDR3 here is CSVEGRVKNTEAFF. The CDR3 DNA reads TGCAGCGTTGAAGGTAGGGTGAAGAACACTGAAGCTTTCTTT.

This clonotype was found a few times. This chain links TRBV7-6 with TRBJ1-1; no reliable D call. The V end lost 0 bases, the J end lost 7 bases, and 12 bases lay between the germline ends. Germline assignment: CDR1 SGHVS and CDR2 FNYEAQ. This CDR3 is built from 14 residues. This chain's CDR3 is CASSLALEGGEAFF. The CDR3 region has the DNA TGTGCCAGCAGCTTAGCGCTCGAGGGAGGTGAAGCTTTCTTT.

This clonotype was observed a handful of times. The chain couples TRBV7-2 to TRBJ2-2; D is tentatively TRBD1 or TRBD2 (5 bases each). V shed 5 bases and J shed 7 bases, with 14 bases lying between them. The germline V gene encodes CDR1 SGHTA and CDR2 FQGNSA. The CDR3 runs to 14 residues. For the CDR3, the DNA is TGTGCCAGCAGCCTTTACAGTGGGGGCGGGGAGCTGTTTTTT. Its protein is CASSLYSGGGELFF.